This T cell receptor beta chain is drawn from a study of circulating CD8 cells and anti-PD-1 response in melanoma. General study results and limits: DNEG was most diverse; TIGIT repertoires were least diverse. Experiments were generally run without replicates. Published repertoire comparisons used only baseline and M1 samples. No tumor material was available, so peptide assays assessed reactivity.

From live CD3+CD8+TCRalphabeta+ cells, four PD-1 and/or TIGIT subsets were sorted. The CDR3 runs 13 residues. The germline gives CDR1 MGHDK, CDR2 SYGVNS. V shed 8 bases and J shed 0 bases, with 9 bases lying between them. Using around 16 ng of total RNA, TCR libraries were made with the QIAseq Immune Repertoire TCR panel. One entry per CDR3 protein results from TCRdb running MiXCR on the reads. The sample yields about 520 distinct CDR3 sequences, about 9.3% seen once. This clonotype is classed as large. Its target is unknown. The specimen was CD8+ T cells from PBMCs, collected at baseline or after one month of anti-PD-1 therapy (not recorded which). The clonotype was recovered from a human donor with melanoma. The chain carries TRBV25-1 and TRBJ2-3; D is undetermined. The CDR3 sequence: CASGHGSTDTQYF. The DNA of the CDR3 is TGTGCCAGCGGCCATGGGAGCACAGATACGCAGTATTTT.